This TCR beta chain was captured in a study of radiotherapy plus CTLA-4 blockade in lung cancer. Focal radiation was given together with CTLA-4 blockade (ipilimumab) to patients with chemo-refractory metastatic non-small-cell lung cancer. The CDR3 runs to 14 residues. With 1 base removed from V and 2 bases from J, the gap between germline ends came to 9 bases. Per the germline V gene, CDR1 is SGHDT and CDR2 is YYEEEE. Profiled with immunoSEQ multiplex PCR; TCRdb holds only in-frame clones, not every one. Counted here are roughly 78,000 clones, approximately 78% occurring once; the ten biggest clones make up about 6.7%.

V is TRBV5-6 and J is TRBJ2-5; D unresolved. The sample consisted of peripheral blood, taken from a patient treated with radiotherapy plus ipilimumab. The sequence came from a human donor with non-small cell lung cancer who had a complete response to radiotherapy plus ipilimumab. Here the CDR3 reads CASSLTTRQETQYF. The CDR3 bases are TGTGCCAGCAGCTTGACGACCAGACAAGAGACCCAGTACTTC.